Listed here are 26 T cell receptor beta chains from one sample, sequenced in a study of T cells in Graves' hyperthyroidism and ophthalmopathy. Amplification yielded TCR beta CDR3 regions, with RNA transcripts as the source. A set of HTBI primers served as the primers for a first-round RT-PCR of the TCR CDR3. MiXCR was run by TCRdb on the multiplex PCR reads, yielding one entry per CDR3 protein. The table includes a few hundred thousand distinct CDR3 sequences, under 60% detected once. The source material was peripheral blood or thyroid tissue (not recorded which). The source is a young woman with Graves' hyperthyroidism.

This chain uses TRBV12-3 or TRBV12-4 with TRBJ2-3; D remains ambiguous. Trimming cost V 3 bases and J 0 bases, with 7 bases left between them. The CDR3 sequence is 14 residues long. The CDR3 DNA follows: TGTGCCAGCAGTTTTAGTAGTAGCACAGATACGCAGTATTTT. This codes for CASSFSSSTDTQYF.

This clonotype was found a few times. In DNA, the CDR3 is TGTGCCAGCAGTTACCTCGGGACGAACTATGGCTACACCTTC. Its protein product is CASSYLGTNYGYTF. J is TRBJ1-2 and V is TRBV6-6; D is possibly TRBD1 (5 bases). V was cut by 2 bases and J by 2 bases, with 9 bases left in between. Germline CDR1 is MNHNY and CDR2 is SVGAGI (reference sequence). This CDR3 is built from 14 residues.

This clonotype was seen many times. V gene TRBV7-8 combines with J gene TRBJ2-7; D is unresolved. Trimming pared 0 bases from V and 2 bases from J, leaving 5 bases between. CDR3 length: 13 amino acids. From germline, CDR1 is SGHVS and CDR2 FQNEAQ. Written as DNA, the CDR3 is TGTGCCAGCAGCTTAGCAGGCCCCTACGAGCAGTACTTC. This sequence encodes CASSLAGPYEQYF.

The gene calls are TRBV2 and TRBJ1-1, with D hard to call. The CDR3 loop spans 13 amino acids. Germline V CDR1 and CDR2: SNHLY, FYNNEI. The ends were cut back, 1 base at V and 9 bases at J, with 12 bases in the middle. The CDR3 spells CASSEGERRKAFF. The CDR3 coding sequence is TGTGCCAGCAGTGAAGGTGAGAGGCGGAAAGCTTTCTTT.

The rearrangement uses TRBV29-1 and TRBJ1-2, with D perhaps matching TRBD1 (5 bases). V gave up 4 bases and J gave up 4 bases, with 13 bases separating them. The length of the CDR3 is 13 residues. Germline V gene lookup returns CDR1 SQVTM and CDR2 ANQGSEA. CDR3 DNA: TGCAGCGTTGTTGGGCAGGGCCTCTATGGCTACACCTTC. This gives the protein CSVVGQGLYGYTF.

V is TRBV7-6 and J is TRBJ2-7, with D perhaps matching TRBD2 (6 bases). The CDR3 runs to 14 residues. CDR1 SGHVS and CDR2 FNYEAQ come from the germline V gene. The CDR3 sequence: CARARRVPSYEQYF. In nucleotides, the CDR3 is TGTGCTAGAGCTCGGAGGGTACCCAGTTACGAGCAGTACTTC.

V is TRBV7-2 and J is TRBJ2-1, with D unclear. Germline lookup yields CDR1 SGHTA and CDR2 FQGNSA. With 3 bases removed from V and 0 bases from J, the gap between germline ends came to 6 bases. CDR3 size: 14 residues. The CDR3 DNA reads as TGTGCCAGCAGCTTTCGGAGCTCCTACAATGAGCAGTTCTTC. Encoded protein: CASSFRSSYNEQFF.

This clonotype was seen a single time. This sequence joins TRBV2 and TRBJ1-1; D perhaps matches TRBD1 (5 bases). Trimming pared 11 bases from V and 3 bases from J, leaving 16 bases between. Germline V gene lookup returns CDR1 SNHLY and CDR2 FYNNEI. This CDR3 is 13 amino acids long. The CDR3 nucleotides are TGTGCCGGGAAGCAGGGTCAGGACACTGAAGCTTTCTTT. This gives the protein CAGKQGQDTEAFF.

The chain has TRBV7-8 and TRBJ2-7, with 8 bases lining up with TRBD2. This CDR3 spans 14 amino acids. V was clipped by 4 bases and J by 7 bases; unmatched bases: 9. CDR1 and CDR2 (germline): SGHVS, FQNEAQ. For the CDR3, the DNA is TGTGCCAGCAGCTGGAGCGGGAGCATGGGGGAGCAGTACTTC. This codes for CASSWSGSMGEQYF.

The V and J genes are TRBV7-2 and TRBJ2-5; D is possibly TRBD2 (5 bases). Per germline, CDR1 SGHTA and CDR2 FQGNSA. The CDR3 spans 14 residues. The V end was cut by 5 bases, the J end by 5 bases, with 15 bases between. The DNA for the CDR3 is TGTGCCAGCAGCCTGTTAGCGCAGCGGGAGACCCAGTACTTC. Translation gives CASSLLAQRETQYF.

V is TRBV20-1 and J is TRBJ2-1; no definite D call. Germline loops: CDR1 DFQATT, CDR2 SNEGSKA (reference sequence). The CDR3 length is 12 residues. V was pared by 3 bases and J by 8 bases, with 11 bases between. The CDR3 reads CSASKGLDEQFF. The CDR3 DNA sequence: TGCAGTGCTAGCAAGGGTTTGGATGAGCAGTTCTTC.

This clonotype was detected ten times or more. The gene calls are TRBV3-1 and TRBJ1-1; 9 positions agree with TRBD1. CDR1 is LGHDT, CDR2 YNNKEL, per germline (reference sequence). V shed 4 bases, J shed 3 bases, and the junction held 3 bases outside the gene matches. The CDR3 has 14 residues. The CDR3 coding sequence is TGTGCCAGCAGCCCTCGGGACAGGGACACTGAAGCTTTCTTT. Its protein is CASSPRDRDTEAFF.

This clonotype was recorded at least ten times. The genes are TRBV2 and TRBJ2-3; 7 bases agree with TRBD2. Trimming at V came to 5 bases and at J to 8 bases, leaving 10 bases not matched to a gene. Germline assignment: CDR1 SNHLY and CDR2 FYNNEI. The CDR3 consists of 14 residues. CDR3 residues: CASSLAALPVTQYF. The CDR3 DNA is TGTGCCAGCAGTCTAGCGGCCCTCCCCGTTACGCAGTATTTT. Based on the CDR3 plus reference TRBV2 and TRBJ2-3, the full variable domain is EPEVTQTPSHQVTQMGQEVILRCVPISNHLYFYWYRQILGQKVEFLVSFYNNEISEKSEIFDDQFSVERPDGSNFTLKIRSTKLEDSAMYFCASSLAALPVTQYFGPGTRLTVL.

This clonotype was seen ten or more times. The rearrangement uses TRBV12-3 or TRBV12-4 and TRBJ1-2, with 8 bases matching TRBD1. Trimming took 10 bases from V and 10 from J; bases not matched to a gene: 14. CDR3 length equals 13 residues. In nucleotides, the CDR3 is TGTGCCATCCATATCCGGGACAGGCGGATCTACACCTTC. Translating it yields CAIHIRDRRIYTF.

This clonotype occurred once. At one of its ends the junction is not consistent with the germline gene, which may arise from a read error. The chain has TRBV15 and TRBJ2-7, with TRBD1 matching over 9 bases. The length of the CDR3 is 16 residues. Germline V CDR1 and CDR2: LNHNV, YYDKDF (reference sequence). In DNA form, the CDR3 reads TGTGCCGCCAGCAGCGAGCCGGGACAGGGATCCTACGAGCAGTACTTC. This translates into CAASSEPGQGSYEQYF.

With respect to this clonotype: The germline gene is not matched at one end of the junction; a read error may be the cause. This sequence joins TRBV2 and TRBJ1-2; the D gene is possibly TRBD1 (5 bases). The CDR3 contains 14 residues. Germline loops: CDR1 SNHLY, CDR2 FYNNEI. This CDR3 is CASSLFAGYYGHTF. In nucleotides, the CDR3 is TGTGCCAGCAGTTTATTTGCAGGGTACTATGGCCACACCTTC.

This clonotype was seen repeatedly, ten times or more. CDR3 protein: CASSLSTYYEQYF. The CDR3 DNA follows: TGTGCCAGCAGTTTGAGCACCTACTACGAGCAGTACTTC. The rearrangement uses TRBV12-3 or TRBV12-4 and TRBJ2-7; unclear D gene. The CDR3 is 13 amino acids. Trimming cost V 3 bases and J 3 bases, with 9 bases left between them.

Points on this clonotype: The junction and the germline gene differ at one end; a read error may be behind it. The chain is built from TRBV7-6 and TRBJ2-3; possible D gene TRBD2, 6 bases. Germline lookup yields CDR1 SGHVS and CDR2 FNYEAQ. The CDR3 has 17 amino acids. CDR3 loop: CASSQDTTGASTDTQYF. DNA for the CDR3: TGCGCCAGCAGCCAAGATACAACGGGAGCTAGCACAGATACGCAGTATTTT.

The chain is built from TRBV12-3 or TRBV12-4 and TRBJ1-5; D remains unclear. This CDR3 comprises 10 residues. V shed 1 base and J shed 12 bases, with 4 bases lying between them. The CDR3 spells CASSLGVQHF. DNA for the CDR3: TGTGCCAGCAGTTTAGGCGTCCAGCATTTT.

This clonotype was seen only once. The junction departs from the called germline gene at one end, perhaps through a read error. The gene calls are TRBV7-2 and TRBJ1-6; the D is unclear. From germline, CDR1 is SGHTA and CDR2 FQGNSA. The CDR3 has 16 residues. The chain's CDR3 is CASSLDPGTNNSPPHF. The CDR3, as DNA: TGTGCCAGCAGCTTAGATCCGGGTACTAATAATTCACCCCCCCACTTT.

The V call is TRBV29-1, the J call TRBJ2-5, with a possible D match to TRBD2 (6 bases). CDR1 and CDR2 (germline): SQVTM, ANQGSEA. V was trimmed by 8 bases and J by 7 bases, leaving 20 bases between them. The CDR3 consists of 13 residues. CDR3 amino acids: CSTEGRDGATQYF. CDR3 in DNA: TGCAGCACGGAAGGGCGGGACGGTGCGACCCAGTACTTC. The whole variable domain, remainder taken from reference TRBV29-1 and TRBJ2-5, is SAVISQKPSRDICQRGTSLTIQCQVDSQVTMMFWYRQQPGQSLTLIATANQGSEATYESGFVIDKFPISRPNLTFSTLTVSNMSPEDSSIYLCSTEGRDGATQYFGPGTRLLVL.

This chain links TRBV2 with TRBJ1-6; D is perhaps TRBD1 (6 bases). Germline V gene lookup returns CDR1 SNHLY and CDR2 FYNNEI. V was trimmed by 9 bases and J by 10 bases, leaving 19 bases between them. This CDR3 is built from 14 residues. The CDR3 coding sequence is TGTGCCAGTTTTGAAGGGACACCACTCTCACCCCTCCACTTT. Its translation is CASFEGTPLSPLHF.

V and J are TRBV9 and TRBJ1-4; D perhaps matches TRBD1 (5 bases). Germline values: CDR1 SGDLS, CDR2 YYNGEE. V was cut by 4 bases and J by 15 bases, with 19 bases left in between. CDR3 length: 13 residues. The CDR3 is CASSTSGFGDVFF. Written as DNA, the CDR3 is TGTGCCAGCAGCACTAGTGGGTTTGGGGACGTGTTTTTT.

Of note for this clonotype: The final CDR3 position lacks the conserved phenylalanine or tryptophan, pointing to a likely read error. The chain employs TRBV2 and TRBJ1-1; the D gene is possibly TRBD1 (5 bases). Germline V gene lookup returns CDR1 SNHLY and CDR2 FYNNEI. The ends were cut back, 8 bases at V and 2 bases at J, with 12 bases in the middle. The CDR3 is made up of 13 amino acids. This CDR3 reads CASRTTRNTEAFL. CDR3 coding DNA: TGTGCCAGCCGGACAACACGAAACACTGAAGCTTTCCTT.

On this clonotype: The final CDR3 position lacks the conserved phenylalanine or tryptophan, pointing to a likely read error. It is unclear where the CDR3 begins or ends on the DNA, so no DNA is shown, and the CDR3 is as TCRdb lists it. The rearrangement uses TRBV10-3 and TRBJ1-5; the table's D call, TRBD1, was not checked against the DNA. The V gene's germline CDR1 is ENHRY and CDR2 SYGVKD. The CDR3 has 10 amino acids, counting both end residues. The CDR3: CAIKDSAGAI.

This rearrangement joins TRBV12-3 or TRBV12-4 to TRBJ2-7; D tentatively reads TRBD1 or TRBD2 (5 bases each). V was shortened by 6 bases and J by 9 bases, with 9 bases between the two germline ends. The length of the CDR3 is 10 residues. CDR3 DNA sequence: TGTGCCAGCAGACATGGGGGGCAGTACTTC. This sequence encodes CASRHGGQYF.